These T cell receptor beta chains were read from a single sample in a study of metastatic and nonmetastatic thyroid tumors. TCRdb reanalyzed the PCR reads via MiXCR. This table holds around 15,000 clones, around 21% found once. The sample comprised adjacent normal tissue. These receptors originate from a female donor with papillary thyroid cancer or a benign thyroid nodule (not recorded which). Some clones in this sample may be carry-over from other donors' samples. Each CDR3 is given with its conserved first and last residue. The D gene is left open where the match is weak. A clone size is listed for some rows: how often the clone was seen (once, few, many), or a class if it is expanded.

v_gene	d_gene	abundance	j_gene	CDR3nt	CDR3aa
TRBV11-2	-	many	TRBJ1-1	TGTGCCAGCAGCTTAATCCTGGGGGCAGCTGAAGCTTTCTTT	CASSLILGAAEAFF
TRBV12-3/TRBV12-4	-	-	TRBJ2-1	TGTGCCAGCACCAGTCAAAGCGTCCGGTTAGAGCAGTTCTTC	CASTSQSVRLEQFF
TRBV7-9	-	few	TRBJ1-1	TGTGCCGGATCGACCTCGGAGCCTGAAGCTTTCTTT	CAGSTSEPEAFF
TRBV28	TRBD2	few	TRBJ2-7	TGTGCCAGCAGGGCGTGGACTAGCGGGCAGGACTTC	CASRAWTSGQDF
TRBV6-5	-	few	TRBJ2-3	TGTGCCAGCAGTTATTCTGGCGTGCGGGGAGGCCCAGATACGCAGTATTTT	CASSYSGVRGGPDTQYF
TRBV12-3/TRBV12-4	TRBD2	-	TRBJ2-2	TGTGCCAGCAGTCCACTAGCGGACACCGGGGAGCTGTTTTTT	CASSPLADTGELFF
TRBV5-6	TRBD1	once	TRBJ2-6	TGTGCCAGCAGCTTTTACAGGGGAGCCGGGGCCAACGTCCTGACTTTC	CASSFYRGAGANVLTF
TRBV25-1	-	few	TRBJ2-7	TGTGCCAGCAGTGACCCCGGTAACGAGCAGTACTTC	CASSDPGNEQYF
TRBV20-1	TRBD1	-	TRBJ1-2	TGCAGTGCCGTGGGACAGGGGGTGAACTATGGCTACACCTTC	CSAVGQGVNYGYTF
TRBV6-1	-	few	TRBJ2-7	TGTGCCAGCAGCCAGGTGGGGCCGTCACCTGTGCAGTACTTC	CASSQVGPSPVQYF
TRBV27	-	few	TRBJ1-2	TGTGCCAGCAGTCCGAGCGGGTTTGGCTACACCTTC	CASSPSGFGYTF
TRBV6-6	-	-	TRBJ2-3	TGTGCCAGCAGTTACGACTTTTCCTCTAGCACAGATACGCAGTATTTT	CASSYDFSSSTDTQYF
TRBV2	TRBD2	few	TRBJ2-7	TGTGCCAGCATAGCGGGCACGATGTCCTACGAGCAGTACTTC	CASIAGTMSYEQYF
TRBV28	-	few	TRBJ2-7	TGTGCCAGCAGTATTTACAGGGTTCCCTACGAGCAGTACTTC	CASSIYRVPYEQYF
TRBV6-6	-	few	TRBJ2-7	TGTGCCAGCAGTTACTCGCGGAAGAATACCTACGAGCAGTACTTC	CASSYSRKNTYEQYF
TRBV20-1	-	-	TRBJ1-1	TGCAGTGCTTCCCTAGGATCTACTGAAGCTTTCTTT	CSASLGSTEAFF
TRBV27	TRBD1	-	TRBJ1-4	TGTGCCAGCAGTCGGACAGGGGCGGGTGGGATGTTTTTT	CASSRTGAGGMFF
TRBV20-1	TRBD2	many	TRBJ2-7	TGCAGTGCTAGACGAGGACTAGCGGGAGGGCCGTCCGAGCAGTACTTC	CSARRGLAGGPSEQYF
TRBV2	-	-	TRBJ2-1	TGTGCCAGCAGTGTGTCTTCTAGGGAGATCAGGACCTACAATGAGCAGTTCTTC	CASSVSSREIRTYNEQFF
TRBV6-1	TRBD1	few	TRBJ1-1	TGTGCCAACTCGGACAGGCACAACACTGAAGCTTTCTTT	CANSDRHNTEAFF